Here is one TCR beta chain with its context. Its antigen is not identified. This sample stems from a study of cytomegalovirus exposure and HLA in healthy donors. General study findings and limits: Cytomegalovirus association was assigned to more than 150 TCR beta chains. Accurate HLA-A and HLA-B prediction from TCR beta sequences was reported for most subjects.

In the PCR, 60 Vbeta and 13 Jbeta primers were used. Only in-frame clones appear in the TCRdb table, and some are missing; sequencing was by immunoSEQ multiplex PCR. The data hold approximately 130,000 clones, with under 85% observed a single time. V was clipped by 4 bases and J by 4 bases; unmatched bases: 23. The CDR3 extends over 21 amino acids. Germline V lookup: CDR1 ENHRY, CDR2 SYGVKD. Material for sequencing was PBMCs. The chain employs TRBV10-3 and TRBJ2-3, with TRBD2 identical over 10 bases. This receptor was identified in a woman in her forties or fifties in good health and CMV-seropositive. The CDR3 reads CAISVSLGLAAEGPSPDTQYF. Here the CDR3 DNA reads TGTGCCATCAGTGTGAGTTTAGGACTAGCGGCAGAAGGACCTTCACCAGATACGCAGTATTTT.